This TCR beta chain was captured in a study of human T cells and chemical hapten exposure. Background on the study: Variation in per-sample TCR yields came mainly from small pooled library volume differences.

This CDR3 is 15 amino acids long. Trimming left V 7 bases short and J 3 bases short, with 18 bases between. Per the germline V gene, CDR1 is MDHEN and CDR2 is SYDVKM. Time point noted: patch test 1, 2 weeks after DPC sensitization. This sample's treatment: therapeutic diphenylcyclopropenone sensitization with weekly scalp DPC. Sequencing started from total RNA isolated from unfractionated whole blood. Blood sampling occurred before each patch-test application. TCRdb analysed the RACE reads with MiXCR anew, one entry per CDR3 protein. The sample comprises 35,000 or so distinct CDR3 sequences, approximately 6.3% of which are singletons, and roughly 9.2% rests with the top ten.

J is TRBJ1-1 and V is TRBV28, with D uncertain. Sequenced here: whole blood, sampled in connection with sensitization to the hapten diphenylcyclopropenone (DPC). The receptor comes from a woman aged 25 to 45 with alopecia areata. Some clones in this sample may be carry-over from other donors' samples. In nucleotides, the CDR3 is TGTGCCAGCACCCGAAAGGTAGGGCTGGACACTGAAGCTTTCTTT. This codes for CASTRKVGLDTEAFF.